The 16 T cell receptor beta chains listed next were all sequenced from one sample in a study of blood T cell repertoires in COVID-19. The protocol was immunoSEQ multiplex PCR, while the TCRdb copy is restricted to in-frame clones and leaves out a portion. Altogether hundreds of thousands of clones are present, 88% being singletons, with the ten largest covering about 1.5%. The sequenced sample consisted of PBMCs or T cells enriched from blood (not recorded which). The source is a young woman who had been exposed to COVID-19.

The rearrangement links TRBV28 to TRBJ2-7; D ambiguous. In germline, CDR1 is MDHEN, CDR2 SYDVKM. Trimming removed 5 bases at V and 3 bases at J, with 8 bases between. CDR3 length equals 12 residues. The CDR3 protein is CASSPRLYEQYF. CDR3 nucleotides: TGTGCCAGCAGTCCCCGTCTCTACGAGCAGTACTTC.

This rearrangement joins TRBV24-1 to TRBJ1-1; D is undetermined. The germline V gene has CDR1 KGHDR and CDR2 SFDVKD. The CDR3 has 13 residues. Trimming shortened V by 4 bases and J by 9 bases, and 14 bases separated the two germline ends. The CDR3 is CATSDRNTFQAFF. The CDR3 nucleotides read TGTGCCACCAGTGACCGAAACACGTTTCAAGCTTTCTTT.

The J gene is TRBJ2-7, the V gene TRBV5-6, with a possible D match to TRBD2 (6 bases). Trimming cost V 5 bases and J 2 bases, with 20 bases left between them. CDR1 is SGHDT, CDR2 YYEEEE, per germline. The CDR3 sequence is 16 residues long. The CDR3 DNA reads as TGTGCCAGCAGTCCATTCCACGCGGGGCCCACCTACGAGCAGTACTTC. Protein sequence: CASSPFHAGPTYEQYF.

In this sample, this clone turned up a few times. The chain joins TRBV12-5 to TRBJ1-2; TRBD1 matches 7 bases. CDR3 size: 14 residues. V lost 6 bases and J lost 0; bases outside the gene matches: 4. Germline loops: CDR1 LGHNT, CDR2 FRNRAP. The CDR3 is CASGLGQSNYGYTF. DNA for the CDR3: TGTGCTAGTGGCCTGGGACAGTCTAACTATGGCTACACCTTC.

The V and J genes are TRBV4-1 and TRBJ1-1, with TRBD1 matching 10 bases. In germline, CDR1 is MGHRA, CDR2 YSYEKL. CDR3 length: 13 amino acids. V lost 6 bases and J lost 6; bases outside the gene matches: 4. CDR3 amino acids: CASRGQGIPEAFF. CDR3 nucleotide sequence: TGCGCCAGCAGGGGACAGGGGATCCCTGAAGCTTTCTTT.

The chain uses TRBV12-5 and TRBJ1-1, with D tentatively TRBD1 (5 bases). Germline V lookup: CDR1 LGHNT, CDR2 FRNRAP. This CDR3 contains 13 residues. CDR3 amino acids: CASRAGVDTEAFF. The CDR3 DNA reads TGTGCGTCCAGGGCGGGGGTGGACACTGAAGCTTTCTTT.

This clone was seen only once. The chain carries TRBV18 and TRBJ1-4; D possibly corresponds to TRBD1 (5 bases). This CDR3 is built from 14 residues. The V end lost 2 bases, the J end lost 3 bases, and 7 bases lay between the germline ends. From germline, CDR1 is KGHSH and CDR2 LQKENI. This chain's CDR3 is CASSPGAANEKLFF. The CDR3 bases are TGTGCCAGCTCACCAGGGGCAGCTAATGAAAAACTGTTTTTT.

V is TRBV28 and J is TRBJ2-1; maybe TRBD1 (5 bases). The CDR3 length is 11 residues. CDR1 is MDHEN, CDR2 SYDVKM, per germline. The germline V and J ends were trimmed by 5 bases and 8 bases, with 7 bases remaining between them. CDR3 amino acids: CASSLQDEQFF. The CDR3 nucleotides are TGTGCCAGCAGTCTACAGGATGAGCAGTTCTTC.

CDR3 sequence reads: CATSRVGVYIRDEKLFF. For the CDR3, the DNA is TGTGCCACCAGCAGAGTAGGGGTTTATATCCGGGATGAAAAACTGTTTTTT. The chain combines TRBV15 with TRBJ1-4, with TRBD1 as a possible D gene (5 bases). This CDR3 is built from 17 residues. V was trimmed by 1 base and J by 6 bases, leaving 18 bases between them. Germline CDR1 is LNHNV and CDR2 is YYDKDF (reference sequence). Looking up the rest from reference TRBV15 and TRBJ1-4 gives the full variable domain: DAMVIQNPRYQVTQFGKPVTLSCSQTLNHNVMYWYQQKSSQAPKLLFHYYDKDFNNEADTPDNFQSRRPNTSFCFLDIRSPGLGDTAMYLCATSRVGVYIRDEKLFFGSGTQLSVL.

The chain links TRBV4-2 to TRBJ1-1; tentative D call: TRBD1 (6 bases). The CDR3 has 16 amino acids. Germline lookup yields CDR1 LGHNA and CDR2 YNFKEQ. The V end lost 4 bases, the J end lost 4 bases, and 19 bases lay between the germline ends. CDR3 nucleotide sequence: TGTGCCAGCAGCCCCCGAGGGAGGGGGGCGACCACTGAAGCTTTCTTT. This translates into CASSPRGRGATTEAFF.

The chain employs TRBV15 and TRBJ2-1; TRBD2 might be the D (5 bases). This CDR3 contains 13 residues. CDR1 LNHNV and CDR2 YYDKDF come from the germline V gene (reference sequence). The V gene lost 6 bases and the J gene lost 9 bases, with 15 bases spanning the gap. The CDR3 sequence: CATRTRGTGEQFF. The CDR3 region has the DNA TGTGCCACCAGAACACGGGGAACGGGTGAGCAGTTCTTC.

The rearrangement joins TRBV10-3 to TRBJ2-1; 16 bases match TRBD2. The CDR3 is made up of 16 amino acids. J gave up 7 bases and V 6 bases, and 6 bases lay outside the gene matches. Germline-derived CDR1 and CDR2 are ENHRY and SYGVKD. CDR3 region: CAIRGLAGGPENEQFF. As DNA, the CDR3 is TGTGCCATCAGGGGACTAGCGGGGGGGCCGGAGAATGAGCAGTTCTTC.

The chain has TRBV7-6 and TRBJ2-3, with 9 bases fitting TRBD1. V was clipped by 5 bases and J by 1 base; unmatched bases: 4. The germline gives CDR1 SGHVS, CDR2 FNYEAQ. The CDR3 runs 15 residues. The CDR3 sequence is CASSKTGGGTDTQYF. The CDR3 nucleotides read TGTGCCAGCAGCAAGACAGGGGGTGGCACAGATACGCAGTATTTT.

The V call is TRBV7-9, the J call TRBJ2-6; no clear D gene. The CDR3 is 19 residues long. Between the trimmed V and J ends, which lost 5 bases and 0 bases, there was a span of 20 bases. Per germline, CDR1 SEHNR and CDR2 FQNEAQ (reference sequence). CDR3 nucleotide sequence: TGTGCCAGCAGCCCGCCCTCAGCGAGAAAGGCCTCTGGGGCCAACGTCCTGACTTTC. Protein: CASSPPSARKASGANVLTF.

The J gene is TRBJ1-1, the V gene TRBV28; D call uncertain. CDR1 and CDR2 (germline): MDHEN, SYDVKM. The CDR3 spans 13 residues. Deletions cut 3 bases from V and 0 bases from J, with 5 bases between. This CDR3 reads CASSFEVNTEAFF. The CDR3 DNA is TGTGCCAGCAGTTTTGAGGTGAACACTGAAGCTTTCTTT. Supplemented by reference TRBV28 and TRBJ1-1, the full variable domain reads DVKVTQSSRYLVKRTGEKVFLECVQDMDHENMFWYRQDPGLGLRLIYFSYDVKMKEKGDIPEGYSVSREKKERFSLILESASTNQTSMYLCASSFEVNTEAFFGQGTRLTVV.

This rearrangement joins TRBV6-5 to TRBJ2-1, with D perhaps TRBD1 (6 bases). The CDR3 loop spans 16 amino acids. V lost 4 bases, J lost 2 bases, and 15 bases lay in between. Looked up from germline, CDR1 is MNHEY and CDR2 is SVGAGI. This chain's CDR3 is CASSSLRGGAYNEQFF. DNA of the CDR3: TGTGCCAGCAGTTCCCTCAGGGGCGGAGCCTACAATGAGCAGTTCTTC.